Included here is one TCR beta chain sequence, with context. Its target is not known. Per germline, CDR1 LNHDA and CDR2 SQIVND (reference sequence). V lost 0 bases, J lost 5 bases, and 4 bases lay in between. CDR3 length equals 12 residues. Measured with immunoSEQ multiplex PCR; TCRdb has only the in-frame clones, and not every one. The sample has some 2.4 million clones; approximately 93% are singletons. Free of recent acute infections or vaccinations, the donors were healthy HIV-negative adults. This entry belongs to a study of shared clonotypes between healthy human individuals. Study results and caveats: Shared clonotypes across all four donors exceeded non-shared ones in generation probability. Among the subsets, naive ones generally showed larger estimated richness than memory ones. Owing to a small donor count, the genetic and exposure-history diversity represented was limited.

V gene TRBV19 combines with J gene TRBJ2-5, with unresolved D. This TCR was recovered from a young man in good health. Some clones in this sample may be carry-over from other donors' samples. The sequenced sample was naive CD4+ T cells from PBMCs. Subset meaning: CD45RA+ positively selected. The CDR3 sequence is CASSIDGETQYF. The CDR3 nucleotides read TGTGCCAGTAGTATAGACGGGGAGACCCAGTACTTC. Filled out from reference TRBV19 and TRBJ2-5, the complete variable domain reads DGGITQSPKYLFRKEGQNVTLSCEQNLNHDAMYWYRQDPGQGLRLIYYSQIVNDFQKGDIAEGYSVSREKKESFPLTVTSAQKNPTAFYLCASSIDGETQYFGPGTRLLVL.